The clone carrying this TCR beta chain was observed once. Unmatched junction bases numbered 6, after V lost 3 bases and J lost 8 bases. In germline, CDR1 is SGHNT, CDR2 YENEEA. This CDR3 spans 14 amino acids. TCRdb's table, derived via immunoSEQ multiplex PCR, lists solely in-frame clones and lacks some. This table holds 200,000 to 250,000 clones, around four fifths found once. The data stem from a study of cytomegalovirus exposure and HLA in healthy donors. This TCR was recovered from a woman in her twenties or thirties in good health and CMV-seropositive. Sequenced input: PBMCs. The chain is built from TRBV11-3 and TRBJ1-2; 10 nucleotides align to TRBD1. CDR3 sequence: CASSLPGTGVGYTF. The DNA of the CDR3 is TGTGCCAGCAGCTTGCCCGGGACAGGGGTCGGCTACACCTTC.